The 4 T cell receptor beta chains reported below all come from one sample, sequenced in a study of shared clonotypes between healthy human individuals. Sequenced by immunoSEQ multiplex PCR; TCRdb stores in-frame clones only, minus some. The table lists roughly 770,000 clones, about 96% of them singletons. The naive CD8 fraction comprised CD45RO-negative cells positively selected for CCR7 and excluded terminally differentiated effector memory CD45RA+ cells. The sequencing input was naive CD8+ T cells sorted from blood. These receptors were taken from a man aged 30-40 years in good health.

In DNA form, the CDR3 reads TGTGCTAGTGGGGGCGGAGCCGGGGAGCTGTTTTTT. It translates to CASGGGAGELFF. The rearrangement joins TRBV12-5 to TRBJ2-2; D is ambiguous. Trimming removed 6 bases from V and 6 bases from J, with 8 bases in between. The CDR3 extends over 12 amino acids. Looked up from germline, CDR1 is LGHNT and CDR2 is FRNRAP. Complete variable domain (other parts from reference TRBV12-5 and TRBJ2-2): DARVTQTPRHKVTEMGQEVTMRCQPILGHNTVFWYRQTMMQGLELLAYFRNRAPLDDSGMPKDRFSAEMPDATLATLKIQPSEPRDSAVYFCASGGGAGELFFGEGSRLTVL.

The genes are TRBV28 and TRBJ1-5; no clear D. The CDR3 contains 14 residues. V was cut by 2 bases and J by 1 base, with 6 bases left in between. Germline V lookup: CDR1 MDHEN, CDR2 SYDVKM. DNA of the CDR3: TGTGCCAGCAGTTTACCAGACAGCAATCAGCCCCAGCATTTT. Its protein product is CASSLPDSNQPQHF.

The V gene is TRBV9, the J gene TRBJ2-6; D not certain. The CDR3 totals 16 residues. Trimming took off 0 bases at V and 1 base at J, with 8 bases between the two ends. CDR1 and CDR2 (germline): SGDLS, YYNGEE. This CDR3 reads CASSVERASGANVLTF. CDR3 DNA sequence: TGTGCCAGCAGCGTAGAACGAGCTTCTGGGGCCAACGTCCTGACTTTC.

This chain connects TRBV7-8 to TRBJ2-1, with D unresolved. The CDR3 totals 12 residues. The germline V gene has CDR1 SGHVS and CDR2 FQNEAQ. V lost 6 bases and J 4 bases, leaving 7 bases between the germline ends. The CDR3 reads CASRTNYNEQFF. In DNA form, the CDR3 reads TGTGCCAGCAGAACAAATTACAATGAGCAGTTCTTC.